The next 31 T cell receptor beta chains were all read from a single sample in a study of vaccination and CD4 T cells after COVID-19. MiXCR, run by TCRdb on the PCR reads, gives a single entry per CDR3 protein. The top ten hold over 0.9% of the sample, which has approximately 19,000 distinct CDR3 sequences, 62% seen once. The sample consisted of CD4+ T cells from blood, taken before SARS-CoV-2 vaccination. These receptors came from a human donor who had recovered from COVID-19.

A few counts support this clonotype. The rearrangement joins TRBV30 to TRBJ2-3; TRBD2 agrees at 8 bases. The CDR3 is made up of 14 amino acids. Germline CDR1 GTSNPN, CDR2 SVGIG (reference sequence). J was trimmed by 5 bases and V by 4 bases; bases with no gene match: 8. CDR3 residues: CAWTKAGAGDTQYF. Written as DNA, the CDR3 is TGTGCCTGGACTAAAGCGGGAGCGGGAGATACGCAGTATTTT.

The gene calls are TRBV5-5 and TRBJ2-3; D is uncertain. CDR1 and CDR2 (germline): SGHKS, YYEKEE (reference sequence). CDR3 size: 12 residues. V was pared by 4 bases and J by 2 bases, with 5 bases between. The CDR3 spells CASSPVTDTQYF. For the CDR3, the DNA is TGTGCCAGCAGCCCAGTCACAGATACGCAGTATTTT.

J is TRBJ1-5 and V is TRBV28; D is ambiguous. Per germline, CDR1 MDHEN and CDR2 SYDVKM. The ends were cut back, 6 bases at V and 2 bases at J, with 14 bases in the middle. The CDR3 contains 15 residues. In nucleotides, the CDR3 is TGTGCCAGCAGCCTACAAAGACTCGGCAATCAGCCCCAGCATTTT. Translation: CASSLQRLGNQPQHF. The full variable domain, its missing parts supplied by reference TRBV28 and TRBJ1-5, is DVKVTQSSRYLVKRTGEKVFLECVQDMDHENMFWYRQDPGLGLRLIYFSYDVKMKEKGDIPEGYSVSREKKERFSLILESASTNQTSMYLCASSLQRLGNQPQHFGDGTRLSIL.

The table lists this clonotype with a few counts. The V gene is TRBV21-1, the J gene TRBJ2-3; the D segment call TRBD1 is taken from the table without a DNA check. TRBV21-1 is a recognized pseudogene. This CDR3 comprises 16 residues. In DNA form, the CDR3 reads TGTGCCAGCAGCAAGAAGGACAGGTGGGACACAGATACGCAGTATTTT. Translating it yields CASSKKDRWDTDTQYF.

The CDR3 protein is CAIRAGVGLTEAFF. The DNA for the CDR3 is TGTGCCATCAGGGCGGGGGTGGGACTCACTGAAGCTTTCTTT. The chain joins TRBV10-3 to TRBJ1-1; tentatively, D is TRBD1 (5 bases). Germline values: CDR1 ENHRY, CDR2 SYGVKD. Trimming pared 6 bases from V and 4 bases from J, leaving 15 bases between. The CDR3 runs 14 residues.

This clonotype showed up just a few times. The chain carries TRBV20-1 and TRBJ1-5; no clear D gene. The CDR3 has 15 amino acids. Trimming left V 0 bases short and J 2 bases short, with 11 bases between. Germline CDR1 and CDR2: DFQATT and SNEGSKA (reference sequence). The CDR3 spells CSARDIGFGNQPQHF. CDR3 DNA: TGCAGTGCTAGAGATATAGGGTTCGGCAATCAGCCCCAGCATTTT.

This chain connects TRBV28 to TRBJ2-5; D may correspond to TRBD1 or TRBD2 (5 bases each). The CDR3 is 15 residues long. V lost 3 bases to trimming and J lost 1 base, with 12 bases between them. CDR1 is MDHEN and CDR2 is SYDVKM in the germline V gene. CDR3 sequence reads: CASSFGARGQETQYF. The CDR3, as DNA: TGTGCCAGCAGTTTTGGGGCTCGGGGCCAAGAGACCCAGTACTTC.

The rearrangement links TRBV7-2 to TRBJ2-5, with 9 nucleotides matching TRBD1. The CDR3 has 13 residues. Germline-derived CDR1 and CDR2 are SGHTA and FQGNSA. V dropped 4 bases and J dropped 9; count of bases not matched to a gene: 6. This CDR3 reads CASSYDRGEAQYF. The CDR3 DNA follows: TGTGCCAGCAGCTACGACAGGGGGGAGGCCCAGTACTTC.

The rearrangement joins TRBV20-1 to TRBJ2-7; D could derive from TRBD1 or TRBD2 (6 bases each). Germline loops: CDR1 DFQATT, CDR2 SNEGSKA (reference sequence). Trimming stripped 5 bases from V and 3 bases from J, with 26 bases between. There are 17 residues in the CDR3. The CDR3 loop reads CSAGPEGGIGGNYEQYF. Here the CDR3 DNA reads TGCAGTGCTGGACCCGAGGGGGGAATAGGGGGGAACTACGAGCAGTACTTC.

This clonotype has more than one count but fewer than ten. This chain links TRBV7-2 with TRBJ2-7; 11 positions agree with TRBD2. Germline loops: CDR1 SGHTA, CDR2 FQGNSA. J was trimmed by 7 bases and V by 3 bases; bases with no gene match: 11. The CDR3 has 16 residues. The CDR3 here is CASSFILAGEGVEQYF. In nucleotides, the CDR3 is TGTGCCAGCAGCTTTATACTAGCGGGAGAAGGGGTGGAGCAGTACTTC.

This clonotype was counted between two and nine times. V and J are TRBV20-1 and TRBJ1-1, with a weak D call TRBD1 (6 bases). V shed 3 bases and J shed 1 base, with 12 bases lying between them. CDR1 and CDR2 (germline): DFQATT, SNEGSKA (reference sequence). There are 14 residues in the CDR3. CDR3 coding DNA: TGCAGTGCTAGTTTTGGACAGTCGAACACTGAAGCTTTCTTT. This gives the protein CSASFGQSNTEAFF.

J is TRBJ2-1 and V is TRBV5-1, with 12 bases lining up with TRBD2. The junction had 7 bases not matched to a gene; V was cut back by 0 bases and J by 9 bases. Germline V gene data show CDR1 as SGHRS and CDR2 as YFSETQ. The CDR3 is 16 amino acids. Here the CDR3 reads CASSLAGLAGGPEQFF. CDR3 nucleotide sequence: TGCGCCAGCAGCTTGGCCGGGCTAGCGGGAGGGCCTGAGCAGTTCTTC.

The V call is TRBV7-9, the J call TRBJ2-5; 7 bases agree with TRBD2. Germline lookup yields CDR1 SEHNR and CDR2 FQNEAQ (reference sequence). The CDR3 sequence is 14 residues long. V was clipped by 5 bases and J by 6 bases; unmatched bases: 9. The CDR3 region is CASSKSGGIQTQYF. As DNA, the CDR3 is TGTGCCAGCAGCAAATCCGGGGGGATCCAGACCCAGTACTTC.

The chain's CDR3 is CASSSTPGPGHEQYF. The CDR3 region has the DNA TGTGCCAGCAGCTCTACCCCGGGCCCCGGGCACGAGCAGTACTTC. This rearrangement joins TRBV7-3 to TRBJ2-7; D uncertain. The CDR3 consists of 15 residues. Germline V gene data show CDR1 as SGHTA and CDR2 as FQGTGA. V was pared by 4 bases and J by 5 bases, with 18 bases between.

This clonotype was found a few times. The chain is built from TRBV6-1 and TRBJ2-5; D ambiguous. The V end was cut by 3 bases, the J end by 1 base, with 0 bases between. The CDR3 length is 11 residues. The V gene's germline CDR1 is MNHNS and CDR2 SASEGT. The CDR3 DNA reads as TGTGCCAGCAGTGACCAAGAGACCCAGTACTTC. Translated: CASSDQETQYF.

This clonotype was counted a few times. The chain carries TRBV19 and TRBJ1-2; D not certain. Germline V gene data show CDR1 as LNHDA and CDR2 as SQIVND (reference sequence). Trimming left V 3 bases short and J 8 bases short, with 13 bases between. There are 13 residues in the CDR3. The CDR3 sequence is CASSISALGGYTF. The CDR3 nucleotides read TGTGCCAGTAGTATCTCGGCTCTGGGGGGCTACACCTTC.

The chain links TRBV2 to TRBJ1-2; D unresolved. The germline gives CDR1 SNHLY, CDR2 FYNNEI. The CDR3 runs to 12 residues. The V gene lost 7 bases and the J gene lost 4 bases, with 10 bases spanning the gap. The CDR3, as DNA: TGTGCCAGCACCGATGACGTCTATGGCTACACCTTC. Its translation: CASTDDVYGYTF.

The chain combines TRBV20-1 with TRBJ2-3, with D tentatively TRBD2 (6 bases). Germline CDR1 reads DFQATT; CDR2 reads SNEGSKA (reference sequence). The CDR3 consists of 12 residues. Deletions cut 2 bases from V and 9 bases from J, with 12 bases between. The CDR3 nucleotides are TGCAGTGCTAGACCAGGGCGGGACACGCAGTATTTT. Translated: CSARPGRDTQYF.

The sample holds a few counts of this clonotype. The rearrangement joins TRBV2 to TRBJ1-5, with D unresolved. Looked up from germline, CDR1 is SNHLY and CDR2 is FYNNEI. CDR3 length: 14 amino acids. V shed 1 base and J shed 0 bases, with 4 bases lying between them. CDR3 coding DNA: TGTGCCAGCAGTGAAGTGGATAGCAATCAGCCCCAGCATTTT. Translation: CASSEVDSNQPQHF. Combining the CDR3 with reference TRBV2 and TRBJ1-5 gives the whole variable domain EPEVTQTPSHQVTQMGQEVILRCVPISNHLYFYWYRQILGQKVEFLVSFYNNEISEKSEIFDDQFSVERPDGSNFTLKIRSTKLEDSAMYFCASSEVDSNQPQHFGDGTRLSIL.

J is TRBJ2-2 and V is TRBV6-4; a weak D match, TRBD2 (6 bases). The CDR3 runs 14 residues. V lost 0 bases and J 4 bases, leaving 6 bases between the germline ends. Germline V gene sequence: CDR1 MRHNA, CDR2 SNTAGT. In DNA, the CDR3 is TGTGCCAGCAGTGACTCGACTAGCACCGGGGAGCTGTTTTTT. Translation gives CASSDSTSTGELFF.

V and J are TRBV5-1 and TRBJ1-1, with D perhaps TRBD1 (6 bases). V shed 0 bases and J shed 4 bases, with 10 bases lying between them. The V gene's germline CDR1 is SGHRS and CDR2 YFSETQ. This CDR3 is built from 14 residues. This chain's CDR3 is CASSLAGGGTEAFF. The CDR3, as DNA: TGCGCCAGCAGCTTGGCCGGGGGCGGCACTGAAGCTTTCTTT. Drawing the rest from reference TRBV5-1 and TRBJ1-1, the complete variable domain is KAGVTQTPRYLIKTRGQQVTLSCSPISGHRSVSWYQQTPGQGLQFLFEYFSETQRNKGNFPGRFSGRQFSNSRSEMNVSTLELGDSALYLCASSLAGGGTEAFFGQGTRLTVV.

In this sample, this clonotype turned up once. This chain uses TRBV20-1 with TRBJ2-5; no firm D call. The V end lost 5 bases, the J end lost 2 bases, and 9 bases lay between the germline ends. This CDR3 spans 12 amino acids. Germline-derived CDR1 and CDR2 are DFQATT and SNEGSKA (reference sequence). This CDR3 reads CSALQRQETQYF. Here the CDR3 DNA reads TGCAGTGCTCTCCAAAGGCAAGAGACCCAGTACTTC.

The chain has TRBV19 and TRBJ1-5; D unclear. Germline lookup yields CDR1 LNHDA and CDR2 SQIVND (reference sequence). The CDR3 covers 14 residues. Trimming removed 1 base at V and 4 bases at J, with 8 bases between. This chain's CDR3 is CASSIVDGNQPQHF. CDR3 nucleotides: TGTGCCAGTAGTATAGTGGACGGAAATCAGCCCCAGCATTTT.

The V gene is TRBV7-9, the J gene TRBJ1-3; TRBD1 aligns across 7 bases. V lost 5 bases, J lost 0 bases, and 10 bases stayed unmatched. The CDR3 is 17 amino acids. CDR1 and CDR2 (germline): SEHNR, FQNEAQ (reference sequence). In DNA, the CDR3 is TGTGCCAGCAGCCCTCAGGGGGGACCGAACTCTGGAAACACCATATATTTT. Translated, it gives CASSPQGGPNSGNTIYF.

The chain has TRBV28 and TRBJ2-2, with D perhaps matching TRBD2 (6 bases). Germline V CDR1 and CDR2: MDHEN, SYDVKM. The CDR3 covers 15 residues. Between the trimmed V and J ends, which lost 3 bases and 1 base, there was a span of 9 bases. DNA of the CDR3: TGTGCCAGCAGTTTGGGCGGGATGAACACCGGGGAGCTGTTTTTT. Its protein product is CASSLGGMNTGELFF.

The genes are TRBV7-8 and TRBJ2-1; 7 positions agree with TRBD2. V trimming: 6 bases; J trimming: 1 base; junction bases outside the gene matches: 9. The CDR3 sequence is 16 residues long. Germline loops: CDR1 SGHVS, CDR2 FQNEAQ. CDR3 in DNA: TGTGCCAGCAGACTATCGGGTAGCGGGTCCTACAATGAGCAGTTCTTC. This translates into CASRLSGSGSYNEQFF.

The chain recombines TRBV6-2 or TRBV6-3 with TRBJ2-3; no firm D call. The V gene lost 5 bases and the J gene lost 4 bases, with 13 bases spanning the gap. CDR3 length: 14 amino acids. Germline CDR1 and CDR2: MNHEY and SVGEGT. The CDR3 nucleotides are TGTGCCAGCAGTCCACCTAAGGCGCCAGATACGCAGTATTTT. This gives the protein CASSPPKAPDTQYF.

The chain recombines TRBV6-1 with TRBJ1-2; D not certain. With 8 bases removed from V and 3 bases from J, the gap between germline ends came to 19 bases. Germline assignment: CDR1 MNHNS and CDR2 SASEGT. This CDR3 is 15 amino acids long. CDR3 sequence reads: CASWLTSGPHYGYTF. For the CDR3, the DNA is TGTGCCAGCTGGTTGACATCCGGACCCCACTATGGCTACACCTTC.

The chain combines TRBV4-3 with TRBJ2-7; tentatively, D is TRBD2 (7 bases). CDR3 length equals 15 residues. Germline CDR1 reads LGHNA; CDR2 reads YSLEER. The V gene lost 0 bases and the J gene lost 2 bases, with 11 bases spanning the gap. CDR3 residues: CASSQDGGAPYEQYF. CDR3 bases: TGCGCCAGCAGCCAAGATGGGGGGGCACCCTACGAGCAGTACTTC.

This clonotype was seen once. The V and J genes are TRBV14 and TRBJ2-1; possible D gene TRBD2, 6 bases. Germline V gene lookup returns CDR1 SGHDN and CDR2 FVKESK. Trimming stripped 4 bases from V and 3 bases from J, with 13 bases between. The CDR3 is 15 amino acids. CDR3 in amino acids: CASSPLGSGYNEQFF. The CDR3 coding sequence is TGTGCCAGCAGCCCACTTGGTAGCGGCTACAATGAGCAGTTCTTC.

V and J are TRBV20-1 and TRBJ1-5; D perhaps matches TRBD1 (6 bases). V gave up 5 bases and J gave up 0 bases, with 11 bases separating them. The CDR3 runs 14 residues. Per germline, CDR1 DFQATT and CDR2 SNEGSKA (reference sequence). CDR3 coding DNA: TGCAGTGCTGTACCGGGACATAGCAATCAGCCCCAGCATTTT. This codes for CSAVPGHSNQPQHF.